The T cell receptor beta chain under discussion was sequenced for a study of radiation and T cells in renal cell carcinoma. Time point given: baseline pretreatment blood. The treatment denotes: 15 Gy SBRT to primary tumor, nephrectomy 4 weeks later. CDR3 size: 12 residues. Trimming shortened V by 7 bases and J by 4 bases, and 8 bases separated the two germline ends. The germline gives CDR1 MNHEY, CDR2 SVGAGI. Method: immunoSEQ multiplex PCR; TCRdb's copy keeps in-frame clones and lacks some. This sample carries roughly 130,000 clones, around nine tenths of them seen once, and the ten largest clones take around 13%.

This receptor was obtained from a woman aged 45-65 years with renal cell carcinoma. V is TRBV6-5 and J is TRBJ2-1, with D possibly matching TRBD2 (6 bases). Sequences were derived from blood, sampled from a patient whose treatment included radiotherapy and nephrectomy. The CDR3 coding sequence is TGTGCCAGCACCGGGGGTTACAATGAGCAGTTCTTC. Translated: CASTGGYNEQFF.